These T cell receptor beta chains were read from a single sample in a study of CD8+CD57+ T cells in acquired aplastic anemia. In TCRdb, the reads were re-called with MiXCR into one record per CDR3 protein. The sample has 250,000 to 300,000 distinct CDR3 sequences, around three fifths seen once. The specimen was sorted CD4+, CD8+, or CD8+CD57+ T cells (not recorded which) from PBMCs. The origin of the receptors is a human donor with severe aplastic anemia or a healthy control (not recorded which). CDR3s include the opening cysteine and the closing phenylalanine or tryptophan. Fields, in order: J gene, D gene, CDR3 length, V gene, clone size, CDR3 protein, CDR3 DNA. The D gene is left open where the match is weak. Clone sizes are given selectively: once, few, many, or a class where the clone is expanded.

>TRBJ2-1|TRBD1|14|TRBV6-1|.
CASMLRTGYNEQFF
TGTGCCAGCATGCTAAGGACAGGGTACAATGAGCAGTTCTTC
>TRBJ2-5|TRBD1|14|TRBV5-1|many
CASSLGGAFETQYF
TGCGCCAGCAGCTTAGGGGGCGCTTTTGAGACCCAGTACTTC
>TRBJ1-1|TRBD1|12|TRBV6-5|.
CASRSGQVEAFF
TGTGCCAGCAGGTCGGGACAGGTTGAAGCTTTCTTT
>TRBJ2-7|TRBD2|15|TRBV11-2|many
CASSLVSGGAGEQYF
TGTGCCAGCAGCCTCGTTAGCGGGGGGGCCGGGGAGCAGTACTTC
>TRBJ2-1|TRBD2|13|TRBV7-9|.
CASGGLALGEQFF
TGTGCCAGCGGGGGACTAGCCCTCGGGGAGCAGTTCTTC
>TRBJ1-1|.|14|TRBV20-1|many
CSARAGGPGTEAFF
TGCAGTGCTAGAGCGGGGGGGCCGGGCACTGAAGCTTTCTTT
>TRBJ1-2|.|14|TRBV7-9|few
CASSPGGAGYGYTF
TGTGCCAGCAGCCCCGGGGGAGCCGGCTATGGCTACACCTTC
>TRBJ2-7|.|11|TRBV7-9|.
CASSLKDKQYF
TGTGCCAGCAGCTTAAAGGACAAGCAGTACTTC
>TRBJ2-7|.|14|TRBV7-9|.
CVSSTNPSPYEQYF
TGTGTCAGCAGCACTAACCCCTCCCCCTACGAGCAGTACTTC
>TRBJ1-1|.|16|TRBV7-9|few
CASSPRGGPMNTEAFF
TGTGCCAGCAGCCCCCGGGGAGGGCCGATGAACACTGAAGCTTTCTTT